This T cell receptor beta chain was identified in a study of blood T cell repertoires in COVID-19. The germline V gene encodes CDR1 SNHLY and CDR2 FYNNEI. There are 14 residues in the CDR3. V was trimmed by 3 bases and J by 5 bases, leaving 13 bases between them. Only in-frame clones appear in the TCRdb table, and some are missing; sequencing was by immunoSEQ multiplex PCR. The sample holds 150,000 to 200,000 clones; roughly 76% are singletons and the top ten take 10% to 15%. Sequenced sample: peripheral blood. The TCR was taken from a woman older than 75 with COVID-19, enrolled during active disease. This chain joins TRBV2 and TRBJ2-5; D may be TRBD1 (5 bases). The CDR3 loop is CASSDQMSGETQYF. The CDR3 DNA is TGTGCCAGCAGTGATCAAATGTCAGGGGAGACCCAGTACTTC.